This T cell receptor (beta chain) stems from a study of Ad26.COV2.S vaccination and SARS-CoV-2 variants. Treatment here: 15 to 20 received Ad26.COV2.S at low or high dose, single or two shots; roughly 5 received placebo; per-sample allocation not given. Day 63 following the first vaccine or placebo injection was when the samples were taken. The CDR3 covers 13 residues. Trimming pared 6 bases from V and 5 bases from J, leaving 14 bases between. Per germline, CDR1 LGHDT and CDR2 YNNKEL (reference sequence). Assay used: immunoSEQ multiplex PCR; TCRdb lists only in-frame clones, some missing. This sample has about 350,000 clones, with about 86% found just once.

This sample comprised peripheral blood, obtained in a trial of Ad26.COV2.S vaccine versus placebo. The clonotype was recovered from a person aged 18 to 59 who received the Ad26.COV2.S COVID-19 vaccine or a placebo. This rearrangement joins TRBV3-1 (or the pseudogene TRBV3-2) to TRBJ2-7; D is undetermined. CDR3: CASRGSRVHEQYF. In DNA, the CDR3 is TGTGCCAGCAGAGGATCAAGGGTCCACGAGCAGTACTTC.